This TCR beta chain was profiled in a study of blood T cell repertoires in COVID-19. Across the study: COVID-19 samples, acute and convalescent, were from the United States, Italy and Spain.

The authors' processing: For nucleated cells, counts were estimated from reference gene primer amplification. Here immunoSEQ multiplex PCR was the method, and the copy in TCRdb shows in-frame clones only, minus some. The DNA was the basis for D and trimming; V, J and clone size are from that table. This sample yields more than 250,000 clones, of which approximately 86% are seen a single time; around 3.6% belongs to the top ten. Germline lookup yields CDR1 LNHDA and CDR2 SQIVND (reference sequence). This CDR3 contains 12 residues. With 11 bases removed from V and 4 bases from J, the gap between germline ends came to 12 bases.

Sequenced: peripheral blood. The TCR comes from a man aged 18-30 years with active or convalescent COVID-19. The chain couples TRBV19 to TRBJ1-3; D is possibly TRBD1 (5 bases). The DNA for the CDR3 is TGTGCCGGCCTGGGGCAAGGAAACACCATATATTTT. This gives the protein CAGLGQGNTIYF.